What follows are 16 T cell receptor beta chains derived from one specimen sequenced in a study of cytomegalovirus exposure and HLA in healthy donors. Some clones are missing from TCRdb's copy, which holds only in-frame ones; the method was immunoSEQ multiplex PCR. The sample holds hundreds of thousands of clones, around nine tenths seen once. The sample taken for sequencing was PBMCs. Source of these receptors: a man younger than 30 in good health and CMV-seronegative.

CDR3 nucleotides: TGTGCCAGCAGATCAGGGGCGGAAGGGCAGCCCCAGCATTTT. Its translation is CASRSGAEGQPQHF. The V call is TRBV6-6, the J call TRBJ1-5; D is possibly TRBD1 (6 bases). This CDR3 has 14 residues. Germline values: CDR1 MNHNY, CDR2 SVGAGI (reference sequence). Trimming pared 6 bases from V and 7 bases from J, leaving 16 bases between.

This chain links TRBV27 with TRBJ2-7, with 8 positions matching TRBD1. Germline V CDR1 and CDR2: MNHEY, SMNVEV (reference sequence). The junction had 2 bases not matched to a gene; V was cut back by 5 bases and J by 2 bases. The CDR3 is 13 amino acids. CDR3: CASSPDRAYEQYF. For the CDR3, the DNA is TGTGCCAGCAGTCCGGACAGGGCCTACGAGCAGTACTTC.

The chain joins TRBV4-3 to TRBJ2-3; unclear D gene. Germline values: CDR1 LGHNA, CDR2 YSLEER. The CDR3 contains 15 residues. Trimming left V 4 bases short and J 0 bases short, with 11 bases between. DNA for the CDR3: TGCGCCAGCAGCCGAGCCCCGTATAGCACAGATACGCAGTATTTT. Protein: CASSRAPYSTDTQYF.

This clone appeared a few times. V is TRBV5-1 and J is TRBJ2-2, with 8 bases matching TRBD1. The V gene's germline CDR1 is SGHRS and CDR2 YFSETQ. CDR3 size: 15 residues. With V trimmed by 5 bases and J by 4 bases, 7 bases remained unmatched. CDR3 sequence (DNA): TGCGCCAGCAGGCCATTTACAGGGGGCACCGGGGAGCTGTTTTTT. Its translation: CASRPFTGGTGELFF.

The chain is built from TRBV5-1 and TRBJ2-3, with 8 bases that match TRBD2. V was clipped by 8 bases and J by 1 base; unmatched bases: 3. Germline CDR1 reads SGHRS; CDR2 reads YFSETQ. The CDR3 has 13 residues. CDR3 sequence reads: CASREGGTDTQYF. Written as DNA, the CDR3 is TGCGCCAGTCGGGAGGGAGGCACAGATACGCAGTATTTT.

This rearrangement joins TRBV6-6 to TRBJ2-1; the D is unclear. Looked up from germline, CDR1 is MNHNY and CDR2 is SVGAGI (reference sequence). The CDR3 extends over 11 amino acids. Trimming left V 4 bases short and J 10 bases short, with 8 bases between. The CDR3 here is CASSSGWEQFF. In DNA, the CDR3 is TGTGCCAGCAGTTCCGGGTGGGAGCAGTTCTTC.

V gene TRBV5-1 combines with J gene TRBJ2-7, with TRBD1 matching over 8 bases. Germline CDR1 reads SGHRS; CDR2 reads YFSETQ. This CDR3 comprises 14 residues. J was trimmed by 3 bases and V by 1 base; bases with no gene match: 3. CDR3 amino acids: CASSLTGQGYEQYF. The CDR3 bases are TGCGCCAGCAGCTTGACCGGACAGGGCTACGAGCAGTACTTC.

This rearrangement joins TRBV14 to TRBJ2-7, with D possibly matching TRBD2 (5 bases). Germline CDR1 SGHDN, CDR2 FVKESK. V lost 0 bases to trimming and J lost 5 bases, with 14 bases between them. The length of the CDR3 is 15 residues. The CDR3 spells CASSQDFRGSHEQYF. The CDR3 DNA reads TGTGCCAGCAGCCAAGATTTCCGAGGGTCCCACGAGCAGTACTTC.

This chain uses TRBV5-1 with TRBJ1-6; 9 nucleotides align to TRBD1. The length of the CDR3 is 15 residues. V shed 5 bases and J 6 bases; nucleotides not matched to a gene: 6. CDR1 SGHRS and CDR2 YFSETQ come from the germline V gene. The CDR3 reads CASSHSGQGNSPLHF. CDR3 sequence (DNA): TGCGCCAGCAGTCACTCGGGACAGGGTAATTCACCCCTCCACTTT.

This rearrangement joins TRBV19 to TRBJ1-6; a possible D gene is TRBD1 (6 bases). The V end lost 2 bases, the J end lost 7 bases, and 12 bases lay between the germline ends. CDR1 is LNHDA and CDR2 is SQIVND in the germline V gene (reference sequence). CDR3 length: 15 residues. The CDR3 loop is CASSIPGHPNSPLHF. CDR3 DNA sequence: TGTGCCAGTAGTATACCGGGACACCCAAATTCACCCCTCCACTTT.

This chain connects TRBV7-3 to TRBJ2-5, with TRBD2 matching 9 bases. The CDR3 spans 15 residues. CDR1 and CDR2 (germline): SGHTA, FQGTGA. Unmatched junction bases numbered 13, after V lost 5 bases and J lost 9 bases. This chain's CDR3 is CASSPGLASQSAQYF. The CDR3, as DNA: TGTGCCAGCAGCCCCGGACTAGCGTCTCAATCTGCCCAGTACTTC.

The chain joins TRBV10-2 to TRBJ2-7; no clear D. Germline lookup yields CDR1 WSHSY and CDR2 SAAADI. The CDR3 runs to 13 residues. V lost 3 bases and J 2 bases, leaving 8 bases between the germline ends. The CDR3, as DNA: TGCGCCAGCAGTGATGCAGGAACCTACGAGCAGTACTTC. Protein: CASSDAGTYEQYF.

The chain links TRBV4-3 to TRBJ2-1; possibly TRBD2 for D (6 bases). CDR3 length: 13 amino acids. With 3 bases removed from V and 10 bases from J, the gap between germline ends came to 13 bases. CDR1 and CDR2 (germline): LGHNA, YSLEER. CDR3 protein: CASSQEPGLEQFF. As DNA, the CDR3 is TGCGCCAGCAGCCAGGAGCCGGGACTGGAGCAGTTCTTC.

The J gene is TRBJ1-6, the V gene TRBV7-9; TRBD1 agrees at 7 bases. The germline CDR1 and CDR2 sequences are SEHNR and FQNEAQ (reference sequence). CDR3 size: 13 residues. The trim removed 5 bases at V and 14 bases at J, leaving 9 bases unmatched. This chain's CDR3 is CASSGTASFTLHF. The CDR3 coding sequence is TGTGCCAGCAGCGGGACAGCCTCCTTCACCCTCCACTTT.

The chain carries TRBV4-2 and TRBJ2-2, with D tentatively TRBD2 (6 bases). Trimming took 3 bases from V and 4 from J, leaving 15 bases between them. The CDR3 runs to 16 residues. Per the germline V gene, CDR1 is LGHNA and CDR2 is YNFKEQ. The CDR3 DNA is TGTGCCAGCAGCCATGTAACCCTAGCGAGCACCGGGGAGCTGTTTTTT. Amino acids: CASSHVTLASTGELFF.

This chain's CDR3 is CASSLAPGVTGELFF. CDR3 nucleotide sequence: TGTGCCAGCAGCTTAGCGCCCGGGGTCACCGGGGAGCTGTTTTTT. The chain joins TRBV7-2 to TRBJ2-2, with D maybe TRBD2 (5 bases). The CDR3 contains 15 residues. The V end was cut by 0 bases, the J end by 4 bases, with 9 bases between. Germline lookup yields CDR1 SGHTA and CDR2 FQGNSA.